What follows describes a single T cell receptor beta chain. Antigen unknown. This sample is part of a study of OX40 agonist ivuxolimab in advanced cancers. General study findings and limits: Mean expanded clone counts were higher in CD8+ than CD4+ T cells.

Here immunoSEQ multiplex PCR was the method, and the copy in TCRdb shows in-frame clones only, minus some. The table shows tens of thousands of clones, with under 90% occurring only once. Trimming removed 0 bases from V and 5 bases from J, with 20 bases in between. The germline gives CDR1 SGHTA, CDR2 FQGNSA. The CDR3 runs to 18 residues. The material was CD4+ or CD8+ T cells sorted from blood, obtained in a trial of the OX40 agonist ivuxolimab. The chain employs TRBV7-2 and TRBJ2-1, with D tentatively TRBD2 (6 bases). This TCR derives from an adult with an advanced solid tumor such as melanoma, head and neck, liver or kidney cancer. The CDR3 DNA is TGTGCCAGCAGCTTAGCATCTCCTCGCGCGGGACCTAACAATGAGCAGTTCTTC. Translation: CASSLASPRAGPNNEQFF. The variable domain in full, completed from reference TRBV7-2 and TRBJ2-1, reads GAGVSQSPSNKVTEKGKDVELRCDPISGHTALYWYRQSLGQGLEFLIYFQGNSAPDKSGLPSDRFSAERTGGSVSTLTIQRTQQEDSAVYLCASSLASPRAGPNNEQFFGPGTRLTVL.